The subject of this entry is one T cell receptor (beta chain). Profiled with immunoSEQ multiplex PCR; TCRdb holds only in-frame clones, not every one. The sample yields roughly 2 million clones, 85% to 95% seen once. This specimen comes from a study of shared clonotypes between healthy human individuals. Trimming removed 0 bases from V and 6 bases from J, with 10 bases in between. The germline V gene encodes CDR1 SGDLS and CDR2 YYNGEE. The CDR3 runs to 15 residues. CD45RO negativity and positive selection for CCR7 defined naive CD8 cells, a population that excluded terminally differentiated effector memory CD45RA+ cells. Caucasian adults residing in Nashville, Tennessee made up all the donors.

The origin of this receptor is a man between 18 and 35 years old in good health. Sequenced input: naive CD8+ T cells sorted from blood. The chain couples TRBV9 to TRBJ1-6; D is uncertain. The DNA for the CDR3 is TGTGCCAGCAGCGTAGAGGTGGCAGTTAATTCACCCCTCCACTTT. Its protein product is CASSVEVAVNSPLHF.